A selection of T cell receptor beta chains follows, all from one sample in a study of OX40 agonist ivuxolimab in advanced cancers. Data came from immunoSEQ multiplex PCR; TCRdb stores just in-frame clones and leaves some out. The sample records some 98,000 clones, around 85% being singletons. Sequences were derived from CD4+ or CD8+ T cells sorted from blood, sampled in a trial of the OX40 agonist ivuxolimab. Receptors originate from an adult with an advanced solid tumor such as melanoma, head and neck, liver or kidney cancer. Both conserved end residues are part of each CDR3. A D gene is named only where the DNA matches it firmly. Some rows have no size entry. The others give once, few or many, or a class for an expanded clone.

d_gene: NA; j_gene: TRBJ1-6; v_gene: TRBV4-2; abundance: NA; CDR3aa: CASSLGAGFQQGDNSPLHF; CDR3nt: TGTGCCAGCAGCCTAGGGGCCGGGTTCCAACAAGGAGATAATTCACCCCTCCACTTT
d_gene: NA; j_gene: TRBJ1-2; v_gene: TRBV6-5; abundance: few; CDR3aa: CASSRGAQPSQGYTF; CDR3nt: TGTGCCAGCTCCCGCGGGGCCCAACCTAGTCAGGGCTACACCTTC
d_gene: NA; j_gene: TRBJ1-2; v_gene: TRBV19; abundance: NA; CDR3aa: CASSTKVHGYTF; CDR3nt: TGTGCCAGTAGTACCAAGGTCCATGGCTACACCTTC
d_gene: NA; j_gene: TRBJ2-2; v_gene: TRBV11-3; abundance: NA; CDR3aa: CASSRDFTGELFF; CDR3nt: TGTGCCAGCAGCCGCGACTTCACCGGGGAGCTGTTTTTT
d_gene: NA; j_gene: TRBJ2-5; v_gene: TRBV4-1; abundance: few; CDR3aa: CASSQARGSGKTQYF; CDR3nt: TGCGCCAGCAGCCAAGCCCGGGGTAGCGGAAAGACCCAGTACTTC
d_gene: NA; j_gene: TRBJ2-1; v_gene: TRBV5-1; abundance: few; CDR3aa: CASGAGNEQFF; CDR3nt: TGCGCCAGCGGGGCGGGTAATGAGCAGTTCTTC
d_gene: NA; j_gene: TRBJ2-3; v_gene: TRBV18; abundance: NA; CDR3aa: CASSPAGDSTDTQYF; CDR3nt: TGTGCCAGCTCACCGGCGGGCGATAGCACAGATACGCAGTATTTT
d_gene: NA; j_gene: TRBJ1-6; v_gene: TRBV4-2; abundance: NA; CDR3aa: CASSQDPDWNSPLHF; CDR3nt: TGTGCCAGCAGCCAGGACCCAGATTGGAATTCACCCCTCCACTTT
d_gene: NA; j_gene: TRBJ1-3; v_gene: TRBV28; abundance: NA; CDR3aa: CASSSQGTKGNTIYF; CDR3nt: TGTGCCAGCAGTTCTCAGGGAACAAAAGGAAACACCATATATTTT
d_gene: TRBD2; j_gene: TRBJ2-3; v_gene: TRBV6-5; abundance: once; CDR3aa: CASRSGGSGTDTQYF; CDR3nt: TGTGCCAGCAGATCGGGAGGCTCGGGCACAGATACGCAGTATTTT
d_gene: NA; j_gene: TRBJ1-3; v_gene: TRBV15; abundance: once; CDR3aa: CATSRDGPPSSYTIYF; CDR3nt: TGTGCCACCAGCAGAGATGGACCCCCCTCGTCCTACACCATATATTTT
d_gene: NA; j_gene: TRBJ1-3; v_gene: TRBV5-1; abundance: few; CDR3aa: CASKEGSSGNTIYF; CDR3nt: TGCGCCAGCAAGGAAGGGAGCTCTGGAAACACCATATATTTT
d_gene: NA; j_gene: TRBJ2-1; v_gene: TRBV29-1; abundance: NA; CDR3aa: CSVVGGGAVNEQFF; CDR3nt: TGCAGCGTTGTAGGGGGGGGAGCGGTCAATGAGCAGTTCTTC
d_gene: TRBD2; j_gene: TRBJ2-1; v_gene: TRBV30; abundance: NA; CDR3aa: CAWSARGRVGNEQFF; CDR3nt: TGTGCCTGGAGTGCCCGCGGGAGGGTTGGGAATGAGCAGTTCTTC
d_gene: TRBD2; j_gene: TRBJ2-1; v_gene: TRBV7-3; abundance: NA; CDR3aa: CASSLQSSGSYNEQFF; CDR3nt: TGTGCCAGCAGCTTACAGTCTAGCGGGTCCTACAATGAGCAGTTCTTC
d_gene: NA; j_gene: TRBJ2-7; v_gene: TRBV6-1; abundance: NA; CDR3aa: CASSEGHVGPYEQYF; CDR3nt: TGTGCCAGCAGTGAAGGCCACGTGGGGCCCTACGAGCAGTACTTC
d_gene: NA; j_gene: TRBJ1-3; v_gene: TRBV18; abundance: NA; CDR3aa: CASSPRIGNTIYF; CDR3nt: TGTGCCAGCTCACCCCGGATAGGAAACACCATATATTTT
d_gene: NA; j_gene: TRBJ1-6; v_gene: TRBV9; abundance: NA; CDR3aa: CASSGSYNSPLHF; CDR3nt: TGTGCCAGCAGTGGCTCCTATAATTCACCCCTCCACTTT
d_gene: NA; j_gene: TRBJ1-2; v_gene: TRBV29-1; abundance: NA; CDR3aa: CSVFDNGYTF; CDR3nt: TGCAGCGTTTTTGACAATGGCTACACCTTC
d_gene: TRBD1; j_gene: TRBJ1-5; v_gene: TRBV6-5; abundance: NA; CDR3aa: CASSWTGGDQPQHF; CDR3nt: TGTGCCAGCAGTTGGACAGGGGGCGATCAGCCCCAGCATTTT
d_gene: NA; j_gene: TRBJ1-5; v_gene: TRBV6-5; abundance: NA; CDR3aa: CASSYSRQPQHF; CDR3nt: TGTGCCAGCAGTTACTCGAGGCAGCCCCAGCATTTT
d_gene: NA; j_gene: TRBJ1-5; v_gene: TRBV27; abundance: NA; CDR3aa: CASSLSFRQPQHF; CDR3nt: TGTGCCAGCAGTTTATCGTTTCGTCAGCCCCAGCATTTT
d_gene: TRBD2; j_gene: TRBJ2-6; v_gene: TRBV11-2; abundance: NA; CDR3aa: CASSSPRRGGRSGANVLTF; CDR3nt: TGTGCCAGCAGCTCTCCTCGTCGGGGGGGCCGTTCTGGGGCCAACGTCCTGACTTTC
d_gene: NA; j_gene: TRBJ1-5; v_gene: TRBV4-2; abundance: NA; CDR3aa: CASSRRDGNQPQHF; CDR3nt: TGTGCCAGCAGCCGCCGGGACGGCAATCAGCCCCAGCATTTT
d_gene: NA; j_gene: TRBJ2-1; v_gene: TRBV18; abundance: NA; CDR3aa: CASSPPGLKYEQFF; CDR3nt: TGTGCCAGCTCACCACCAGGACTAAAGTATGAGCAGTTCTTC
d_gene: TRBD1; j_gene: TRBJ2-5; v_gene: TRBV6-5; abundance: NA; CDR3aa: CASSQTGGETQYF; CDR3nt: TGTGCCAGCAGCCAGACAGGGGGAGAGACCCAGTACTTC
d_gene: NA; j_gene: TRBJ1-4; v_gene: TRBV28; abundance: NA; CDR3aa: CASSLVGATNEKLFF; CDR3nt: TGTGCCAGCAGTTTAGTAGGGGCAACTAATGAAAAACTGTTTTTT
d_gene: TRBD1; j_gene: TRBJ1-2; v_gene: TRBV2; abundance: NA; CDR3aa: CASSQGQTYGYTF; CDR3nt: TGTGCCAGCAGTCAGGGACAGACCTATGGCTACACCTTC
d_gene: NA; j_gene: TRBJ1-6; v_gene: TRBV7-8; abundance: NA; CDR3aa: CASSTRVGNSPLHF; CDR3nt: TGTGCCAGCAGCACCAGGGTTGGTAATTCACCCCTCCACTTT
d_gene: NA; j_gene: TRBJ2-2; v_gene: TRBV27; abundance: NA; CDR3aa: CASSWRGVPGELFF; CDR3nt: TGTGCCAGCAGTTGGCGGGGAGTACCCGGGGAGCTGTTTTTT
d_gene: NA; j_gene: TRBJ2-7; v_gene: TRBV6-6; abundance: NA; CDR3aa: CASSEMAGSEQYF; CDR3nt: TGTGCCAGCAGTGAGATGGCGGGGAGCGAGCAGTACTTC
d_gene: NA; j_gene: TRBJ1-1; v_gene: TRBV7-2; abundance: NA; CDR3aa: CASSLQRGNTEAFF; CDR3nt: TGTGCCAGCAGCTTGCAGAGGGGGAACACTGAAGCTTTCTTT
d_gene: NA; j_gene: TRBJ1-2; v_gene: TRBV19; abundance: NA; CDR3aa: CASSIGSGARGYTF; CDR3nt: TGTGCCAGTAGTATAGGCTCAGGGGCTCGGGGCTACACCTTC
d_gene: TRBD1; j_gene: TRBJ2-3; v_gene: TRBV19; abundance: NA; CDR3aa: CASSRGQGIDTQYF; CDR3nt: TGTGCCAGTAGTAGGGGACAGGGGATAGATACGCAGTATTTT
d_gene: NA; j_gene: TRBJ2-5; v_gene: TRBV27; abundance: few; CDR3aa: CASSLYRGVKETQYF; CDR3nt: TGTGCCAGCAGTTTATACCGTGGAGTGAAGGAGACCCAGTACTTC
d_gene: TRBD1; j_gene: TRBJ1-5; v_gene: TRBV23-1; abundance: NA; CDR3aa: CASSPTGGVGPQHF; CDR3nt: TGCGCCAGCAGTCCCACAGGGGGCGTAGGTCCCCAGCATTTT
d_gene: TRBD1; j_gene: TRBJ1-6; v_gene: TRBV6-4; abundance: few; CDR3aa: CASNTGTANSPLHF; CDR3nt: TGTGCCAGCAATACCGGGACAGCAAATTCACCCCTCCACTTT
d_gene: TRBD1; j_gene: TRBJ2-5; v_gene: TRBV6-5; abundance: NA; CDR3aa: CASSRDSQETQYF; CDR3nt: TGTGCCAGCAGCCGGGACAGCCAAGAGACCCAGTACTTC
d_gene: NA; j_gene: TRBJ2-7; v_gene: TRBV19; abundance: NA; CDR3aa: CASTPGPGDSYEQYF; CDR3nt: TGTGCCAGTACCCCGGGCCCGGGGGACTCCTACGAGCAGTACTTC
d_gene: TRBD2; j_gene: TRBJ2-3; v_gene: TRBV29-1; abundance: NA; CDR3aa: CSVAKGGTDTQYF; CDR3nt: TGCAGCGTTGCTAAGGGAGGGACAGATACGCAGTATTTT
d_gene: NA; j_gene: TRBJ1-1; v_gene: TRBV6-1; abundance: NA; CDR3aa: CAIGGLMNTEAFF; CDR3nt: TGTGCCATAGGGGGACTAATGAACACTGAAGCTTTCTTT